The sequence of this TCR beta chain was determined in a study of T-cell reconstitution after alpha-beta-depleted transplantation in children (dated by TCRdb to the mid-2010s). With regard to the full study: The study quantitatively tracked T-cell immune reconstitution after TCRalphabeta/CD19-depleted allogeneic hematopoietic cell transplantation in children using TCR repertoire profiling.

This clonotype was picked up a small number of times. Its target antigen remains unknown. The input lacks base qualities; no much larger clone sits a single base away. The library was generated by PCR. TCRdb lists the instrument as Illumina HiSeq 2500. To normalize quantification of the TCRbeta repertoire, the TCR libraries were built with molecular barcoding that relied on unique molecular identifiers. TCRdb reprocessing: public reads trimmed at Q25 with fastp, clones called with MiXCR, in-frame beta chains kept. All rows with the same CDR3 protein become a single entry with the most common DNA and genes. Present in this sample are about half a million distinct CDR3 sequences, under 15% of which were seen just once. The ten largest account for approximately 5.4% of the sample. Ends trimmed: V by 6 bases, J by 4 bases; bases unmatched to a gene: 21. Its CDR3 holds 20 amino acids, cysteine through phenylalanine. The kept DNA is CDR3 alone, 60 bases in frame from the first base. From the germline V gene, CDR1 is MNHEY and CDR2 is SVGEGT.

Recombination linked TRBV6-2 or TRBV6-3 to TRBJ2-1; TRBD2 agrees with 10 junctional bases. The source of this sequence is a human donor who donated a stem cell graft to a child with combined immunodeficiency. The starting material was PBMCs from the stem cell graft donor, obtained from the stem cell graft. The DNA is TGTGCCAGCAGCTACCCCAAACTAGCGGGACGTTCCACCCCTTACAATGAGCAGTTCTTC. Its protein product is CASSYPKLAGRSTPYNEQFF.